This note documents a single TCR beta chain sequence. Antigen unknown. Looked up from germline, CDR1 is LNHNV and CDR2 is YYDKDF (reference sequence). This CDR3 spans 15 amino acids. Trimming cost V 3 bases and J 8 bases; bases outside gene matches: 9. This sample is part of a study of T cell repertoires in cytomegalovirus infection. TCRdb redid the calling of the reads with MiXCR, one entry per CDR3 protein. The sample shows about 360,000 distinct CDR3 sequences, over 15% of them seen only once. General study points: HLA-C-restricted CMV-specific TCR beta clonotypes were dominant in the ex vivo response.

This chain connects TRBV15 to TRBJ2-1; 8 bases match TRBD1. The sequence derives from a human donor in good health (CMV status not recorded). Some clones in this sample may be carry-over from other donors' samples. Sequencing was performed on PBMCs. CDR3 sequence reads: CATSRAPGGGDEQFF. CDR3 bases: TGTGCCACCAGCAGGGCCCCAGGGGGCGGGGATGAGCAGTTCTTC.